The 32 T cell receptor beta chains below were found in one sample sequenced in a study of beta chain features in type 1 diabetes. Study-wide results and limits: Moderate but significant shortening of TCRB CDR3s was recorded in all four CD4+ subsets from Type 1 diabetes patients.

The isolated RNA, all of it, was reverse transcribed, so expressed TCRB transcripts were what got sequenced. Sequenced by immunoSEQ multiplex PCR; TCRdb stores in-frame clones only, minus some. Of hundreds of thousands of clones listed, around 15% are singletons. These receptors have no identified antigens. Material: naive CD4+ T cells from blood. These receptors were obtained from a man aged 18 to 30 with type 1 diabetes.

This clone was observed a handful of times. The CDR3, as DNA: TGTGCCAGCAGCTTGATGGGCAGCAATCAGCCCCAGCATTTT. This gives the protein CASSLMGSNQPQHF. The chain has TRBV2 and TRBJ1-5; no definite D call. This CDR3 is built from 14 residues. Trimming stripped 6 bases from V and 1 base from J, with 10 bases between. Per germline, CDR1 SNHLY and CDR2 FYNNEI. The entire variable domain, with the rest obtained from reference TRBV2 and TRBJ1-5, is as follows: EPEVTQTPSHQVTQMGQEVILRCVPISNHLYFYWYRQILGQKVEFLVSFYNNEISEKSEIFDDQFSVERPDGSNFTLKIRSTKLEDSAMYFCASSLMGSNQPQHFGDGTRLSIL.

This clone occurred a few times. V is TRBV30 and J is TRBJ2-2, with TRBD2 matching 15 bases. The length of the CDR3 is 16 residues. V lost 5 bases to trimming and J lost 4 bases; unmatched junction nucleotides: 5. Germline lookup yields CDR1 GTSNPN and CDR2 SVGIG (reference sequence). CDR3 DNA: TGTGCCTGGGGGGGACTAGCGGGAGGTGGCACCGGGGAGCTGTTTTTT. This translates into CAWGGLAGGGTGELFF.

The J gene is TRBJ1-6, the V gene TRBV5-1; the match to TRBD1 covers 7 bases. The CDR3 covers 16 residues. The V gene's germline CDR1 is SGHRS and CDR2 YFSETQ. The V gene end was trimmed by 4 bases and the J gene end by 7 bases; junction bases not matched to a gene: 11. As DNA, the CDR3 is TGCGCCAGCAGCATCGCTACGACAGGGCTCAATTCACCCCTCCACTTT. It translates to CASSIATTGLNSPLHF.

V is TRBV25-1 and J is TRBJ2-7; perhaps TRBD1 as D (5 bases). Trimming shortened V by 4 bases and J by 5 bases, and 12 bases separated the two germline ends. The CDR3 is made up of 13 amino acids. Germline assignment: CDR1 MGHDK and CDR2 SYGVNS. DNA for the CDR3: TGTGCCAGCAGTGCCCTGGGGCCCCACGAGCAGTACTTC. This sequence encodes CASSALGPHEQYF.

To note about this clone: This sample includes further DNA sequences coding for the same CDR3. The chain couples TRBV30 to TRBJ1-5; D remains ambiguous. The CDR3 spans 15 residues. Germline V gene lookup returns CDR1 GTSNPN and CDR2 SVGIG (reference sequence). V dropped 1 base and J dropped 1 base, with 11 bases sitting between them. The CDR3 protein is CAWSAPAGSNQPQHF. The CDR3 nucleotides read TGTGCCTGGAGTGCCCCGGCGGGGAGCAATCAGCCCCAGCATTTT. The full variable domain, with the rest looked up from reference TRBV30 and TRBJ1-5, is SQTIHQWPATLVQPVGSPLSLECTVEGTSNPNLYWYRQAAGRGLQLLFYSVGIGQISSEVPQNLSASRPQDRQFILSSKKLLLSDSGFYLCAWSAPAGSNQPQHFGDGTRLSIL.

The CDR3 DNA reads TGCGCCAGCACCCTTCCCCTTGGACAGGGGGGGGGAAAACTGTTTTTT. As protein: CASTLPLGQGGGKLFF. This chain uses TRBV23-1 with TRBJ1-4; 10 bases are a match to TRBD1. TRBV23-1 is assigned to the ORF class and has an uncertain function. The CDR3 loop spans 16 amino acids. With V trimmed by 7 bases and J by 10 bases, 15 bases remained unmatched.

The J gene is TRBJ2-7, the V gene TRBV6-5; D remains ambiguous. Germline loops: CDR1 MNHEY, CDR2 SVGAGI. Trimming shortened V by 8 bases and J by 5 bases, and 13 bases separated the two germline ends. This CDR3 comprises 12 residues. CDR3 coding DNA: TGTGCCAGCGGAGTAGTTCGGGACGAGCAGTACTTC. As protein: CASGVVRDEQYF.

The rearrangement uses TRBV6-5 and TRBJ2-6; D is perhaps TRBD1 (5 bases). CDR1 and CDR2 from the germline V gene are MNHEY and SVGAGI. The CDR3 is 15 residues long. V was clipped by 4 bases and J by 2 bases, with 9 bases between them. CDR3 bases: TGTGCCAGCAGTTCCCCAGGGCCTGGGGCCAACGTCCTGACTTTC. Translated: CASSSPGPGANVLTF.

The gene calls are TRBV5-1 and TRBJ2-7, with D uncertain. The CDR3 length is 12 residues. Germline V gives CDR1 SGHRS, CDR2 YFSETQ. Trimming stripped 1 base from V and 3 bases from J, with 5 bases between. CDR3 region: CASSLLNYEQYF. The CDR3 coding sequence is TGCGCCAGCAGCTTGTTGAACTACGAGCAGTACTTC.

V and J are TRBV7-2 and TRBJ1-1; 7 nucleotides match TRBD1. The CDR3 spans 15 residues. V trimming: 2 bases; J trimming: 4 bases; junction bases outside the gene matches: 7. Germline-derived CDR1 and CDR2 are SGHTA and FQGNSA. CDR3 residues: CASSLSQGIGTEAFF. In nucleotides, the CDR3 is TGTGCCAGCAGCTTATCACAGGGGATCGGCACTGAAGCTTTCTTT.

In its sample, this clone was seen a few times. V gene TRBV10-3 combines with J gene TRBJ2-2; no clear D. Germline V CDR1 and CDR2: ENHRY, SYGVKD. Trimming stripped 5 bases from V and 8 bases from J, with 15 bases between. CDR3 length: 14 residues. The CDR3: CAISNQDPTGELFF. The CDR3, as DNA: TGTGCCATCAGTAACCAAGACCCCACGGGGGAGCTGTTTTTT.

The chain has TRBV7-8 and TRBJ1-3, with D unclear. CDR3 length equals 14 residues. V shed 0 bases and J shed 4 bases, with 7 bases lying between them. Germline assignment: CDR1 SGHVS and CDR2 FQNEAQ. The CDR3 loop reads CASSLAPGGNTIYF. CDR3 DNA sequence: TGTGCCAGCAGCTTAGCGCCCGGAGGAAACACCATATATTTT.

This clone was seen a few times. This chain joins TRBV5-1 and TRBJ1-4; D unresolved. The germline V gene encodes CDR1 SGHRS and CDR2 YFSETQ. V lost 4 bases and J lost 4, with 17 bases in between. The CDR3 is made up of 16 amino acids. The CDR3 region is CASSRRTDANNEKLFF. The DNA of the CDR3 is TGCGCCAGCAGCCGAAGGACGGATGCTAATAATGAAAAACTGTTTTTT.

This clone showed up just a few times. The V gene is TRBV14, the J gene TRBJ1-2; a possible D gene is TRBD1 (6 bases). V was clipped by 3 bases and J by 4 bases, with 15 bases between them. CDR3 size: 15 residues. The germline V gene has CDR1 SGHDN and CDR2 FVKESK. The CDR3 here is CASSQAGEGSYGYTF. The DNA of the CDR3 is TGTGCCAGCAGCCAGGCAGGGGAAGGATCCTATGGCTACACCTTC.

The J gene is TRBJ1-1, the V gene TRBV19; 7 bases line up with TRBD1. This CDR3 region has 14 residues. The germline V gene has CDR1 LNHDA and CDR2 SQIVND (reference sequence). V dropped 5 bases and J dropped 1; count of bases not matched to a gene: 4. The CDR3 DNA reads TGTGCCAGTAGTCCCGGGACAGCGAACACTGAAGCTTTCTTT. This translates into CASSPGTANTEAFF.

This clone was counted only a few times. This rearrangement joins TRBV30 to TRBJ1-4; perhaps TRBD1 as D (6 bases). Germline CDR1 GTSNPN, CDR2 SVGIG (reference sequence). V gave up 0 bases and J gave up 3 bases, with 14 bases separating them. CDR3 length equals 16 residues. The CDR3 sequence: CAWSVLRTASNEKLFF. DNA for the CDR3: TGTGCCTGGAGTGTACTTCGGACAGCGTCTAATGAAAAACTGTTTTTT.

The chain employs TRBV6-4 and TRBJ2-2, with a tentative D call TRBD2 (6 bases). This CDR3 is built from 15 residues. The germline V and J ends were trimmed by 4 bases and 4 bases, with 13 bases remaining between them. Germline CDR1 reads MRHNA; CDR2 reads SNTAGT. The CDR3 region has the DNA TGTGCCAGCAGTGCTTTGGGCGGGATCACCGGGGAGCTGTTTTTT. Protein: CASSALGGITGELFF.

The table lists this clone with many counts. The conserved phenylalanine or tryptophan is not found at the CDR3 terminus, so this likely reflects a read error. The limits of the CDR3 on the DNA are not certain, so only TCRdb's listed CDR3 is given. This chain joins TRBV7-2 and TRBJ1-3. Germline V gene sequence: CDR1 SGHTA, CDR2 FQGNSA. With termini counted, the CDR3 has 11 amino acids. CDR3 in amino acids: CASSFPSSGPP.

The chain is built from TRBV6-5 and TRBJ1-1, with D maybe TRBD1 (6 bases). Trimming pared 6 bases from V and 10 bases from J, leaving 12 bases between. This CDR3 has 11 amino acids. Per germline, CDR1 MNHEY and CDR2 SVGAGI. The CDR3 DNA reads as TGTGCCAGCAGCTTGAGGGGGAGAGCTTTCTTT. It is translated as CASSLRGRAFF.

This clone was observed a handful of times. V usage is TRBV19 and J usage is TRBJ2-7; D uncertain. The CDR3 is 13 amino acids. Trimming shortened V by 7 bases and J by 3 bases, and 13 bases separated the two germline ends. Germline CDR1 LNHDA, CDR2 SQIVND (reference sequence). As DNA, the CDR3 is TGTGCCAGTATACCAGGCCCTGGCTACGAGCAGTACTTC. Translating gives CASIPGPGYEQYF. Together with reference TRBV19 and TRBJ2-7, the CDR3 gives the full variable domain: DGGITQSPKYLFRKEGQNVTLSCEQNLNHDAMYWYRQDPGQGLRLIYYSQIVNDFQKGDIAEGYSVSREKKESFPLTVTSAQKNPTAFYLCASIPGPGYEQYFGPGTRLTVT.

This chain joins TRBV7-9 and TRBJ1-1; D not certain. V dropped 3 bases and J dropped 1 base, with 12 bases sitting between them. The length of the CDR3 is 15 residues. Germline CDR1 is SEHNR and CDR2 is FQNEAQ (reference sequence). The DNA for the CDR3 is TGTGCCAGCAGCTTCCCGACCTGGGGGAACACTGAAGCTTTCTTT. This gives the protein CASSFPTWGNTEAFF.

This clone was found a few times. The chain links TRBV30 to TRBJ1-5; no firm D call. V lost 3 bases and J 1 base, leaving 10 bases between the germline ends. The CDR3 spans 14 residues. Per germline, CDR1 GTSNPN and CDR2 SVGIG (reference sequence). The DNA of the CDR3 is TGTGCCTGGAGCCCCTCATGGAGCAATCAGCCCCAGCATTTT. As protein: CAWSPSWSNQPQHF.

There are a few counts of this clone. The rearrangement links TRBV29-1 to TRBJ1-2; TRBD1 agrees at 7 bases. This CDR3 region has 13 residues. Germline lookup yields CDR1 SQVTM and CDR2 ANQGSEA. V was clipped by 5 bases and J by 4 bases; unmatched bases: 7. The CDR3 sequence is CSVIDRASYGYTF. DNA for the CDR3: TGCAGCGTTATCGACAGGGCGAGCTATGGCTACACCTTC.

The rearrangement links TRBV5-5 to TRBJ1-5, with 8 bases lining up with TRBD1. Trimming cost V 2 bases and J 7 bases; bases outside gene matches: 5. This CDR3 spans 14 amino acids. Germline V gene lookup returns CDR1 SGHKS and CDR2 YYEKEE (reference sequence). CDR3 amino acids: CASSFRGLEQPQHF. The CDR3 nucleotides read TGTGCCAGCAGCTTCAGGGGGCTTGAACAGCCCCAGCATTTT.

Only a few counts were recorded for this clone. V usage is TRBV4-1 and J usage is TRBJ2-1, with D maybe TRBD2 (5 bases). In germline, CDR1 is MGHRA, CDR2 YSYEKL. This CDR3 has 11 amino acids. V was cut by 0 bases and J by 15 bases, with 9 bases left in between. The CDR3 protein is CASSQEKRAFF. For the CDR3, the DNA is TGCGCCAGCAGCCAAGAAAAGAGGGCGTTCTTC.

This chain uses TRBV19 with TRBJ2-7; 7 bases agree with TRBD1. The CDR3 has 14 residues. Trimming took 6 bases from V and 2 from J; bases not matched to a gene: 7. The germline gives CDR1 LNHDA, CDR2 SQIVND (reference sequence). The CDR3 region is CASRKHQGAYEQYF. As DNA, the CDR3 is TGTGCCAGTAGGAAACACCAGGGGGCCTACGAGCAGTACTTC.

This chain joins TRBV6-6 and TRBJ2-7; 7 bases line up with TRBD1. With 5 bases clipped from V and 3 bases from J, the junction kept 1 base outside the gene matches. The germline gives CDR1 MNHNY, CDR2 SVGAGI (reference sequence). The CDR3 runs to 12 residues. The CDR3 protein is CASSGQVYEQYF. The DNA for the CDR3 is TGTGCCAGCAGTGGACAGGTCTACGAGCAGTACTTC.

This clone was found a few times. The rearrangement links TRBV30 to TRBJ1-5; D perhaps matches TRBD1 (5 bases). Per germline, CDR1 GTSNPN and CDR2 SVGIG (reference sequence). CDR3 length equals 16 residues. Deletions cut 7 bases from V and 5 bases from J, with 24 bases between. As DNA, the CDR3 is TGTGCCTCTGGTATCGGGACGGGACTAACGCATCAGCCCCAGCATTTT. Encoded protein: CASGIGTGLTHQPQHF.

The chain is built from TRBV6-4 and TRBJ2-2; D gene ambiguous. Looked up from germline, CDR1 is MRHNA and CDR2 is SNTAGT. The CDR3 has 15 residues. V was cut by 7 bases and J by 0 bases, with 12 bases left in between. The CDR3 nucleotides are TGTGCCAGCAAAGTGGGAACCTCGAACACCGGGGAGCTGTTTTTT. The encoded protein is CASKVGTSNTGELFF.

The chain combines TRBV12-5 with TRBJ2-1, with a tentative D call TRBD2 (5 bases). The germline V and J ends were trimmed by 0 bases and 10 bases, with 19 bases remaining between them. Germline V gives CDR1 LGHNT, CDR2 FRNRAP. The CDR3 contains 16 residues. The CDR3 DNA follows: TGTGCTAGTGGTTTGGTACTGGAGAGGGTGCTTAACGAGCAGTTCTTC. Its translation is CASGLVLERVLNEQFF.

The chain combines TRBV5-6 with TRBJ1-6; 7 bases align to TRBD1. Trimming cost V 7 bases and J 14 bases; bases outside gene matches: 9. The germline V gene has CDR1 SGHDT and CDR2 YYEEEE. The CDR3 runs to 12 residues. CDR3 sequence: CASHAQGTSLHF. The DNA of the CDR3 is TGTGCCAGCCACGCACAGGGGACATCCCTCCACTTT.

This clone was seen more than once but under ten times. The CDR3 is CASSVGSASDTQYF. The CDR3 DNA follows: TGTGCCAGCAGCGTAGGCTCGGCGTCAGATACGCAGTATTTT. The V gene is TRBV9, the J gene TRBJ2-3; D call uncertain. V dropped 0 bases and J dropped 4 bases, with 9 bases sitting between them. Per germline, CDR1 SGDLS and CDR2 YYNGEE. This CDR3 region has 14 residues. Full variable domain (remainder filled in from reference TRBV9 and TRBJ2-3): DSGVTQTPKHLITATGQRVTLRCSPRSGDLSVYWYQQSLDQGLQFLIQYYNGEERAKGNILERFSAQQFPDLHSELNLSSLELGDSALYFCASSVGSASDTQYFGPGTRLTVL.